This is a list of T cell receptor beta chains from one sample in a study of technical replicates of blood from a few donors. Data came from immunoSEQ multiplex PCR; TCRdb stores just in-frame clones and leaves some out. The sample includes roughly 81,000 clones, 97% of them seen just once. Specimen: T cells isolated from PBMCs. The source is a human donor in good health. Each CDR3 is given with its conserved first and last residue. The D gene is left open where the match is weak. Size values are once, few and many counts, or a class for expanded clones, and some rows have none.

D: .; J: TRBJ1-1; size: once; V: TRBV5-1; CDR3: CASSPIGDTEAFF
D: .; J: TRBJ1-2; size: .; V: TRBV6-1; CDR3: CASSELGRYYGYTF
D: TRBD2; J: TRBJ2-7; size: .; V: TRBV10-1; CDR3: CASRERGGGSYEQYF
D: TRBD2; J: TRBJ2-7; size: .; V: TRBV4-1; CDR3: CASSQGTRRESYEQYF
D: .; J: TRBJ1-6; size: .; V: TRBV4-2; CDR3: CASSQGSASSYNSPLHF
D: TRBD1; J: TRBJ2-7; size: .; V: TRBV5-1; CDR3: CASSEGTGFNEQYF
D: .; J: TRBJ2-2; size: .; V: TRBV5-1; CDR3: CASSWSGNTGELFF
D: TRBD1; J: TRBJ1-2; size: .; V: TRBV2; CDR3: CASKDRDREANGYTF
D: TRBD1; J: TRBJ1-5; size: .; V: TRBV10-3; CDR3: CATRTGKENQPQHF
D: .; J: TRBJ1-3; size: .; V: TRBV4-2; CDR3: CASSNQVISGNTIYF
D: .; J: TRBJ1-1; size: .; V: TRBV5-1; CDR3: CASSSQTSNTEAFF
D: TRBD1; J: TRBJ2-1; size: .; V: TRBV2; CDR3: CASTSRQGAGEQFF
D: TRBD1; J: TRBJ2-2; size: .; V: TRBV6-4; CDR3: CASSQGTGNTGELFF
D: .; J: TRBJ2-7; size: .; V: TRBV29-1; CDR3: CSVVSASDEQYF
D: .; J: TRBJ1-2; size: .; V: TRBV5-6; CDR3: CASSLGGYYGYTF
D: .; J: TRBJ2-2; size: .; V: TRBV10-2; CDR3: CASRADYTGELFF